The clone carrying this TCR beta chain was observed a few times. The length of the CDR3 is 17 residues. V lost 7 bases and J lost 7; bases outside the gene matches: 16. The data are from a study of blood T cells in healthy people across ages. It was with a sample-barcoded 5' primer and a J-beta primer mix that a second PCR of roughly 7 to 12 cycles was run. TCRdb independently ran MiXCR on the 5' RACE reads; one entry per CDR3 protein. This table holds approximately 780,000 distinct CDR3 sequences, roughly 25% found once. These same data were also listed under a study on T cells of mothers and their children.

The clonotype comes from a boy aged 5 to 17 in good health. Material: blood. The genes are TRBV12-3 or TRBV12-4 and TRBJ2-1, with 10 bases aligning to TRBD2. The chain's CDR3 is CASTQGQRGGLGNEQFF. CDR3 nucleotide sequence: TGTGCCAGCACCCAAGGGCAGCGGGGGGGCCTCGGGAATGAGCAGTTCTTC.